The rows below give T cell receptor beta chains drawn from one sample of a study of shared clonotypes between healthy human individuals. Profiled with immunoSEQ multiplex PCR; TCRdb holds only in-frame clones, not every one. The sample lists about 460,000 clones, approximately 71% occurring once. Sequencing used PBMCs. Source of these receptors: a middle-aged woman in good health. Some clones in this sample may be carry-over from other donors' samples. Both conserved end residues are part of each CDR3. Each record gives: V gene, J gene, D gene, clone size, CDR3 DNA, CDR3 protein. A D gene is named only where the DNA matches it firmly. Part of the rows lack a size; the others show once, few, many or a class for expanded clones.

>TRBV30|TRBJ2-3|-|-
TGTGCCTGGAGCCTAGGGAGGGATACGCAGTATTTT
CAWSLGRDTQYF
>TRBV4-1|TRBJ2-7|TRBD2|-
TGCGCCAGCAGCCAAGTTGCGACAGGGTGGACTAGCGGGAAAGGTGAGCAGTACTTC
CASSQVATGWTSGKGEQYF
>TRBV12-5|TRBJ1-1|-|-
TGTGCTAGTGGTTTGAACAGAAACACTGAAGCTTTCTTT
CASGLNRNTEAFF
>TRBV2|TRBJ2-2|-|-
TGTGCCGGCATCGGGTCCTTGACCGGGGAGCTGTTTTTT
CAGIGSLTGELFF
>TRBV5-8|TRBJ2-7|-|-
TGTGCCAGCACGCTCTCAACCGGGACACTCAGTTACTACGAGCAGTACTTC
CASTLSTGTLSYYEQYF
>TRBV29-1|TRBJ1-2|TRBD1|-
TGCAGCGTGCCGGGACAGGGTGCCAACTATGGCTACACCTTC
CSVPGQGANYGYTF
>TRBV27|TRBJ1-1|-|-
TGTGCCAGCAGTTTGGGACTGAACATGAACACTGAAGCTTTCTTT
CASSLGLNMNTEAFF
>TRBV9|TRBJ2-7|TRBD1|once
TGTGCCAGCAGCCTGACAGGGTTGGAGTACGAGCAGTACTTC
CASSLTGLEYEQYF
>TRBV2|TRBJ2-2|TRBD1|-
TGTGCCAGCAGACAGGGGCGTTCGAACACCGGGGAGCTGTTTTTT
CASRQGRSNTGELFF
>TRBV29-1|TRBJ1-1|TRBD1|-
TGCAGCCCTACGGACAGGGGCACTGAAGCTTTCTTT
CSPTDRGTEAFF
>TRBV7-3|TRBJ1-1|-|-
TGTGCCAGCAGCTTCCAGGAGAACACTGAAGCTTTCTTT
CASSFQENTEAFF
>TRBV7-7|TRBJ2-5|-|-
TGTGCTAGCAGCTTAGCCGCGAGGGAGTACGGGGAGACCCAGTACTTC
CASSLAAREYGETQYF
>TRBV9|TRBJ2-5|-|-
TGTGCCAGCAGCGTAGGGGACTCACAAGAGACCCAGTACTTC
CASSVGDSQETQYF
>TRBV28|TRBJ1-2|-|-
TGTGCCAGCAGTTTCCCTGGGGCCCCTAACTATGGCTACACCTTC
CASSFPGAPNYGYTF
>TRBV19|TRBJ2-1|TRBD2|-
TGTGCCAGTACCGGGACTAGCGGGAGTTATGAGCAGTTCTTC
CASTGTSGSYEQFF
>TRBV20-1|TRBJ2-5|-|-
TGCAGTGCTAGACAGAGGGAGACCCAGTACTTC
CSARQRETQYF
>TRBV27|TRBJ2-7|TRBD2|-
TGTGCCAGCAGTCCCCTGGGACTAGTCAACGAGCAGTACTTC
CASSPLGLVNEQYF
>TRBV5-4|TRBJ2-5|TRBD1|-
TGTGCCAGCAGCTCCCTCGACAGGGGAGACGAGACCCAGTACTTC
CASSSLDRGDETQYF
>TRBV27|TRBJ1-5|-|-
TGTGCCAGCAGTGAGGACGGCCTTGTGGATCAGCCCCAGCATTTT
CASSEDGLVDQPQHF
>TRBV14|TRBJ2-2|TRBD1|few
TGTGCCAGCAGCCGGGACAGGGGGCCGACCGGGGAGCTGTTTTTT
CASSRDRGPTGELFF
>TRBV5-1|TRBJ1-1|-|many
TGCGCCAGCAGCTCACGGGAAGGGGGGAACACTGAAGCTTTCTTT
CASSSREGGNTEAFF
>TRBV4-3|TRBJ2-7|-|-
TGCGCCAGCAGCCAAGATCTTGGCGAGGACGAGCAGTACTTC
CASSQDLGEDEQYF
>TRBV7-9|TRBJ1-3|-|-
TGTGCCAGCAGCTTACGGGTCGGGCTGACCTCTGGAAACACCATATATTTT
CASSLRVGLTSGNTIYF
>TRBV30|TRBJ1-4|-|-
TGTGCCTGGAGTGTGAGAGGGAATGAAAAACTGTTTTTT
CAWSVRGNEKLFF
>TRBV30|TRBJ2-3|-|once
TGTGCCTGGACCCATGGAAGGTCGCACACAGATACGCAGTATTTT
CAWTHGRSHTDTQYF
>TRBV27|TRBJ2-7|-|-
TGTGCCAGTCCCCAATACGAGCAGTACTTC
CASPQYEQYF
>TRBV30|TRBJ1-2|-|-
TGTGCCTGGAGGGTATCCCCCTATGGCTACACCTTC
CAWRVSPYGYTF
>TRBV7-8|TRBJ2-7|-|-
TGTGCCAGCAGTCTCCTCCGCCACTCACCCTACGAGCAGTACTTC
CASSLLRHSPYEQYF
>TRBV6-6|TRBJ2-6|-|-
TGTGCCAGCAGCCGGGATAGCTCTGGGGCCAACGTCCTGACTTTC
CASSRDSSGANVLTF
>TRBV11-2|TRBJ1-2|TRBD1|-
TGTGCCAGCAGCCTAGGGACAGGGTCCGACTATGGCCACACCTTC
CASSLGTGSDYGHTF
>TRBV30|TRBJ1-1|-|few
TGTGCCTGGACCCGGGGAGGGGCCACTGAAGCTTTCTTT
CAWTRGGATEAFF
>TRBV19|TRBJ1-1|-|many
TGTGCCAGTAGTATCCCGGGGAGGAACACTGAAGCTTTCTTT
CASSIPGRNTEAFF
>TRBV5-4|TRBJ1-2|-|-
TGTGCCAGCAGCTTGGGTCGAGGCACAACCGCTAACTATGGCTACACCTTT
CASSLGRGTTANYGYTF
>TRBV7-3|TRBJ2-7|TRBD1|-
TGTGCCAGCAGCAAGACAGGGGGCTCCTACGAGCAGTACTTC
CASSKTGGSYEQYF
>TRBV28|TRBJ1-1|-|-
TGTGCCAGCAGTTCCCCCGGCAGGGCGGCCACTGAAGCTTTCTTT
CASSSPGRAATEAFF
>TRBV28|TRBJ1-1|-|-
TGTGCCAGCCGCGGTTTGCCGAACACTGAAGCTTTCTTT
CASRGLPNTEAFF
>TRBV6-1|TRBJ1-2|-|-
TGTGCCAGCAGTAACAGCAGGGGCAACTATGGCTACACCTTC
CASSNSRGNYGYTF
>TRBV9|TRBJ2-2|-|-
TGTGCCAGCAGCGCAACCGGGGCCGGGGAGCTGTTTTTT
CASSATGAGELFF
>TRBV7-2|TRBJ2-3|-|few
TGTGCCAGCAGCGTATTCGCAGTTAGCACAGATACGCAGTATTTT
CASSVFAVSTDTQYF
>TRBV5-1|TRBJ2-3|-|-
TGCGCCAGCAGCTTGGGTGGGGATTCGGGGGATACGCAGTATTTT
CASSLGGDSGDTQYF
>TRBV2|TRBJ2-5|TRBD1|-
TGTGCCAGCAGCCCTAGACAGGGGGCGGGAGAGACCCAGTACTTC
CASSPRQGAGETQYF
>TRBV7-6|TRBJ2-1|-|-
TGTGCCAGCAGCTTAAGCCACGACAATGAGCAGTTCTTC
CASSLSHDNEQFF
>TRBV4-1|TRBJ2-1|TRBD2|few
TGCGCCAGCAGCGCTCTTACTAGCGGGAGGGCCCTCGGGTACAATGAGCAGTTCTTC
CASSALTSGRALGYNEQFF
>TRBV7-8|TRBJ1-5|TRBD1|-
TGTGCCAGCAGCTTGTACCACAGGGGCGCAAACAATCAGCCCCAGCATTTT
CASSLYHRGANNQPQHF
>TRBV9|TRBJ2-3|TRBD2|-
TGTGCCAGCAGCGCCGGGACTAGCGGAGATACGCAGTATTTT
CASSAGTSGDTQYF
>TRBV28|TRBJ2-2|TRBD1|-
TGTGCCAGCAGTTTGGCGGGACAGGCGAACACCGGGGAGCTGTTTTTT
CASSLAGQANTGELFF
>TRBV5-1|TRBJ1-5|-|-
TGCGCCAGCAGCTTTTCTGCGGATCAGCCCCAGCATTTT
CASSFSADQPQHF
>TRBV10-3|TRBJ2-7|-|-
TGTGCCATCAAAGGGGGCTACGAGCAGTACTTC
CAIKGGYEQYF
>TRBV2|TRBJ2-5|-|-
TGTGCCAGCAGTGAGACAGTTTTCCAAGAGACCCAGTACTTC
CASSETVFQETQYF
>TRBV4-2|TRBJ2-7|-|-
TGTGCCAGCAGCCAAGATATATCCTCCTACGAGCAGTACTTC
CASSQDISSYEQYF
>TRBV6-5|TRBJ2-7|-|once
TGTGCCAGCAACCCCCCGGGGGACTTTCACGAGCAGTACTTC
CASNPPGDFHEQYF
>TRBV16|TRBJ2-7|TRBD1|-
TGTGCCAGCAGCCAATTAGGGACAGGGGACGAGCAGTACTTC
CASSQLGTGDEQYF
>TRBV25-1|TRBJ2-5|-|once
TGTGCCAGCAGTGATCTGAGGCAGGGAGGAGAGACCCAGTACTTC
CASSDLRQGGETQYF